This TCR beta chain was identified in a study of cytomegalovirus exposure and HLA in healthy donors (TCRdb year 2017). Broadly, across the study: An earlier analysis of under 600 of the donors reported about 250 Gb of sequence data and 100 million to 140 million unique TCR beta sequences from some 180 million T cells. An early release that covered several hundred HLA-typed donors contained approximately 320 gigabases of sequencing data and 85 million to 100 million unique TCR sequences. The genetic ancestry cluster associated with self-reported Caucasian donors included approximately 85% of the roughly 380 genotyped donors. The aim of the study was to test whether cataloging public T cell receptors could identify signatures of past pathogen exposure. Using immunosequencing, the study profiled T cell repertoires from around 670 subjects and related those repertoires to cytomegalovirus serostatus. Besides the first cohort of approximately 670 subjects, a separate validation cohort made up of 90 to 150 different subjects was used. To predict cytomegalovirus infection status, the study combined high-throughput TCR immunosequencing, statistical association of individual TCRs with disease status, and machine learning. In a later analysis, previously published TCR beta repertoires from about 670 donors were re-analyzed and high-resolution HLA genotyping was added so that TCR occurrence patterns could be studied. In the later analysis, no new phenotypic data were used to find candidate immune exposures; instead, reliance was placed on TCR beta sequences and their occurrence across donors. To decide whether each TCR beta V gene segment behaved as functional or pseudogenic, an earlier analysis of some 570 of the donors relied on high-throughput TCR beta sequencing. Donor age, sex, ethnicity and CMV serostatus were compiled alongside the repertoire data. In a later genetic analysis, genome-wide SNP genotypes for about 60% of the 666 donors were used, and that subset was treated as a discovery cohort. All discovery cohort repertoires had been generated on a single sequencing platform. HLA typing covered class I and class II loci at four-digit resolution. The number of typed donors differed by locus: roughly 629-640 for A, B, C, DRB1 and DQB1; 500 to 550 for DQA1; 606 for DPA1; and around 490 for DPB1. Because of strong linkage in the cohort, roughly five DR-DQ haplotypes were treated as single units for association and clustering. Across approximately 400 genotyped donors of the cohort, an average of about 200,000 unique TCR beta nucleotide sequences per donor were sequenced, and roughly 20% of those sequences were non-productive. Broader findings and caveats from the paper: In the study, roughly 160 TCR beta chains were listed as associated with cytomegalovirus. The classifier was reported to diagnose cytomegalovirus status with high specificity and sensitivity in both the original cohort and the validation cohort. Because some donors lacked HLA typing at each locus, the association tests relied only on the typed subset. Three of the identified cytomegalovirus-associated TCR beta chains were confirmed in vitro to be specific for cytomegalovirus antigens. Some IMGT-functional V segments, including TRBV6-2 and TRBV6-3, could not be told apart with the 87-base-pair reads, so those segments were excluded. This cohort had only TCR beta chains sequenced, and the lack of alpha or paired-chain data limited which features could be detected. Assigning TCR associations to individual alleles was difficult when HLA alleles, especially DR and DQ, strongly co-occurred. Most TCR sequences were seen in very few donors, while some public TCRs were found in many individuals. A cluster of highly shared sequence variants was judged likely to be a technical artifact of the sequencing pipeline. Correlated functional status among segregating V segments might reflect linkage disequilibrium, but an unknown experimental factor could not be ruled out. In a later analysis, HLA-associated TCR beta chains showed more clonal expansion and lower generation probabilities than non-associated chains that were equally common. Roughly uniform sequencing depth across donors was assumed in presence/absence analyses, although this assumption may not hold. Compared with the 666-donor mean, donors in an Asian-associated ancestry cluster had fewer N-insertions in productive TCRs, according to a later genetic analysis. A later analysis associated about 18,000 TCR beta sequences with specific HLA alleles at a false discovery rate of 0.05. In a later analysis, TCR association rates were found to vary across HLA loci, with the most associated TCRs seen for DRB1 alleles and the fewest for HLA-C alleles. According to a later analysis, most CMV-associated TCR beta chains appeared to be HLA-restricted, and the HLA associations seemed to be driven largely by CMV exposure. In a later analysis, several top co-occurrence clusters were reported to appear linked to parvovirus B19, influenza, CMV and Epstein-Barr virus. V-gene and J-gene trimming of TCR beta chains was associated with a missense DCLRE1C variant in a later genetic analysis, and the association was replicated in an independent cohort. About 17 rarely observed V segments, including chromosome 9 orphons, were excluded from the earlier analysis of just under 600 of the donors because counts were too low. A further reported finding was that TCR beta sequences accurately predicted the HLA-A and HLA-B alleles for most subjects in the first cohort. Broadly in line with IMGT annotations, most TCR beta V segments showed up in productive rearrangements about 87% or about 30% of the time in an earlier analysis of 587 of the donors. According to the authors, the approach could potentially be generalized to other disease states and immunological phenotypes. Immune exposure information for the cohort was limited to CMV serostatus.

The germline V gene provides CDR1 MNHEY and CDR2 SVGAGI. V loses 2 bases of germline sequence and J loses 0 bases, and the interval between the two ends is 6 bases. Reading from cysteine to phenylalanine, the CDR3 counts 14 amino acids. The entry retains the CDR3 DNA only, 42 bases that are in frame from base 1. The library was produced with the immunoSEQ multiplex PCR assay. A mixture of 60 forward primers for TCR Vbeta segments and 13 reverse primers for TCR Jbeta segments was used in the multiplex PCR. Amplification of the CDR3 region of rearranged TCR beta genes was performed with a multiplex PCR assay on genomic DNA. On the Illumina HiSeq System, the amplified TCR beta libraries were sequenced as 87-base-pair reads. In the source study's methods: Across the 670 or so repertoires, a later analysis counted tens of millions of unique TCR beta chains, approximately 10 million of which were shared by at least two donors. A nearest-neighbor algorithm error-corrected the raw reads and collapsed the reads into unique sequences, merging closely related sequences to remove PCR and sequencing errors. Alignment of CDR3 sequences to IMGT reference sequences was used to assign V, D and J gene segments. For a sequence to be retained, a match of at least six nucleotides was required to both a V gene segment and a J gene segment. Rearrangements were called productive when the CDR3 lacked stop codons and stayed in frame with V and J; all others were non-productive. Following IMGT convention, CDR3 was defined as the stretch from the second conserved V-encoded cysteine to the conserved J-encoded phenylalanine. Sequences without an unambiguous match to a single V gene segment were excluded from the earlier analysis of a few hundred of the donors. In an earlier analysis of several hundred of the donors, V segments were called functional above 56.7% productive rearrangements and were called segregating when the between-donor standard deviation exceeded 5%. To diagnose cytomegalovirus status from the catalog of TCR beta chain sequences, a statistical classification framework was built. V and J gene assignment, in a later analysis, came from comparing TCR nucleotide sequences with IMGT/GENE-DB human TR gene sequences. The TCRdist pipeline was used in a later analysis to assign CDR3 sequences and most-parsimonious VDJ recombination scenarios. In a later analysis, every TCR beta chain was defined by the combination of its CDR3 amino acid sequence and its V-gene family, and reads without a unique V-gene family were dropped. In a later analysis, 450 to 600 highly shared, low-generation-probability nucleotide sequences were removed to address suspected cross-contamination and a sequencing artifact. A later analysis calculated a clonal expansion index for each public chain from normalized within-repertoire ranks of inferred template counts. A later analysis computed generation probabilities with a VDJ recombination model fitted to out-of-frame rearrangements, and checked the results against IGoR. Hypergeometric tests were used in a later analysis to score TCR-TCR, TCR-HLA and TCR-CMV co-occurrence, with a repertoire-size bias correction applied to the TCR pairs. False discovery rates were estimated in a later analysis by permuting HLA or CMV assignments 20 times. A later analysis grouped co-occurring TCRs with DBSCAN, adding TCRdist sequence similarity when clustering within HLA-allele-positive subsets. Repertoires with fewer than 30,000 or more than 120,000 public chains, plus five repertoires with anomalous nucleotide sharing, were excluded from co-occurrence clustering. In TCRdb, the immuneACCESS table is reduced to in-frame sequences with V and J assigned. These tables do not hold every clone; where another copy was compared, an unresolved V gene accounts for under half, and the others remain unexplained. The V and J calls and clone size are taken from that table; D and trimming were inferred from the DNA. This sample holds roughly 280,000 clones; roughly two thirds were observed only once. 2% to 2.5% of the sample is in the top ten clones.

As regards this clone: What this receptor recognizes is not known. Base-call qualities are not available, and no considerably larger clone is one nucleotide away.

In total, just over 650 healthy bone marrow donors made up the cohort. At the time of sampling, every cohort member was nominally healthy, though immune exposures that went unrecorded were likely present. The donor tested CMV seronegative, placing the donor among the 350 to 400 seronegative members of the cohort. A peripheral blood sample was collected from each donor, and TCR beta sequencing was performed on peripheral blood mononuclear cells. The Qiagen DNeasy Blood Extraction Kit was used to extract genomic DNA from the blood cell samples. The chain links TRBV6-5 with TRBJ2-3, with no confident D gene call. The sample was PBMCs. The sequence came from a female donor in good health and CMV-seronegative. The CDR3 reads CASSYSPSTDTQYF. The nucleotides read TGTGCCAGCAGTTACAGCCCAAGCACAGATACGCAGTATTTT.